This T cell receptor beta chain is drawn from a study of T cells of healthy individuals. This clonotype has ten or more counts. Germline V gene lookup returns CDR1 GTSNPN and CDR2 SVGIG (reference sequence). CDR3 length equals 15 residues. V was shortened by 0 bases and J by 2 bases, with 11 bases between the two germline ends. In TCRdb, the 5' RACE reads were re-called with MiXCR into one record per CDR3 protein. The profile covers approximately 58,000 distinct CDR3 sequences, with roughly 14% appearing a single time and approximately 16% taken by the ten largest. This receptor was obtained from a human donor in good health. The J gene is TRBJ1-5, the V gene TRBV30, with a tentative D call TRBD1 (6 bases). CDR3 bases: TGTGCCTGGAGTGTTAAGGGACACCGCAATCAGCCCCAGCATTTT. Translated: CAWSVKGHRNQPQHF.